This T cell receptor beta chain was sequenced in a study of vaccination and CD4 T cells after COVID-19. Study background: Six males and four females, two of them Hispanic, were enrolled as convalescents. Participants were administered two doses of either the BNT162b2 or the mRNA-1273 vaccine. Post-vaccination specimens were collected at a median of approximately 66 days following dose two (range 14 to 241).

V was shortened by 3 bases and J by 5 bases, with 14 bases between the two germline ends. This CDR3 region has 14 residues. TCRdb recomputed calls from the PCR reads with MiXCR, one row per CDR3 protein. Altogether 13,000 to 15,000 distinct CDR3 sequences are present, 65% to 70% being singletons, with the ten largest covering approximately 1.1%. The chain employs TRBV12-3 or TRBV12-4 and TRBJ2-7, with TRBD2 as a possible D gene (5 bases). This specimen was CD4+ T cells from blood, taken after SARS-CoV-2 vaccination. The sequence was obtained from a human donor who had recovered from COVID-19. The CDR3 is CASSFSEPRDEQYF. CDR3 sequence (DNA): TGTGCCAGCAGTTTTAGCGAGCCTCGCGACGAGCAGTACTTC.